Below are 15 T cell receptor beta chains sequenced from a single sample in a study of shared clonotypes between healthy human individuals. Assay: immunoSEQ multiplex PCR; the TCRdb copy retains only in-frame clones and omits some. This table holds about 2.1 million clones, roughly 93% found once. Terminally differentiated effector memory CD45RA+ cells were excluded from the naive CD8 cells, which were CD45RO-negative and positively selected for CCR7. Sequenced input: naive CD8+ T cells from PBMCs. These receptor sequences come from a man in his late teens or twenties in good health. Some clones in this sample may be carry-over from other donors' samples.

The CDR3 bases are TGTGCCAGCAGCTTCGGGACAGGGGCCTACAATGAGCAGTTCTTC. Encoded protein: CASSFGTGAYNEQFF. The V call is TRBV5-8, the J call TRBJ2-1; 10 bases agree with TRBD1. The CDR3 length is 15 residues. V dropped 2 bases and J dropped 2; count of bases not matched to a gene: 1. Germline CDR1 is SGHTS and CDR2 is YDEGEE.

This chain uses TRBV9 with TRBJ2-7; D possibly matches TRBD1 or TRBD2 (5 bases each). V dropped 4 bases and J dropped 3 bases, with 17 bases sitting between them. The CDR3 contains 15 residues. CDR1 and CDR2 (germline): SGDLS, YYNGEE. The CDR3 DNA reads as TGTGCCAGCAGCCCACGGGGCAGCGGCAACTACGAGCAGTACTTC. Protein product: CASSPRGSGNYEQYF. Complete variable domain (other parts from reference TRBV9 and TRBJ2-7): DSGVTQTPKHLITATGQRVTLRCSPRSGDLSVYWYQQSLDQGLQFLIQYYNGEERAKGNILERFSAQQFPDLHSELNLSSLELGDSALYFCASSPRGSGNYEQYFGPGTRLTVT.

The V and J genes are TRBV28 and TRBJ2-1; tentative D call: TRBD2 (6 bases). The CDR3 totals 16 residues. Germline V CDR1 and CDR2: MDHEN, SYDVKM. V dropped 1 base and J dropped 4 bases, with 14 bases sitting between them. Here the CDR3 reads CASSLLGGVPYNEQFF. CDR3 in DNA: TGTGCCAGCAGTTTATTAGGAGGGGTCCCATACAATGAGCAGTTCTTC.

The V and J genes are TRBV5-4 and TRBJ2-7, with D maybe TRBD2 (6 bases). The germline gives CDR1 SGHNT, CDR2 YYREEE (reference sequence). The CDR3 contains 13 residues. Trimming shortened V by 4 bases and J by 3 bases, and 11 bases separated the two germline ends. This CDR3 reads CASSGRDGYEQYF. Written as DNA, the CDR3 is TGTGCCAGCAGCGGGCGGGACGGCTACGAGCAGTACTTC. Drawing the rest from reference TRBV5-4 and TRBJ2-7, the complete variable domain is ETGVTQSPTHLIKTRGQQVTLRCSSQSGHNTVSWYQQALGQGPQFIFQYYREEENGRGNFPPRFSGLQFPNYSSELNVNALELDDSALYLCASSGRDGYEQYFGPGTRLTVT.

This chain links TRBV2 with TRBJ1-5, with TRBD1 as a possible D gene (6 bases). The V end was cut by 6 bases, the J end by 3 bases, with 12 bases between. Per germline, CDR1 SNHLY and CDR2 FYNNEI. There are 14 residues in the CDR3. CDR3 bases: TGTGCCAGCAGACTTACAGGGATCAATCAGCCCCAGCATTTT. This translates into CASRLTGINQPQHF.

V usage is TRBV4-2 and J usage is TRBJ2-7; the match to TRBD1 covers 7 bases. Trimming at V came to 2 bases and at J to 5 bases, leaving 9 bases not matched to a gene. The germline V gene has CDR1 LGHNA and CDR2 YNFKEQ. The CDR3 runs to 15 residues. The CDR3 nucleotides are TGTGCCAGCAGCCAAATAAAGGGGACAGTCGACGAGCAGTACTTC. Protein sequence: CASSQIKGTVDEQYF.

The J gene is TRBJ1-1, the V gene TRBV13; D is possibly TRBD1 (6 bases). Germline CDR1 PRHDT, CDR2 FYEKMQ (reference sequence). V was shortened by 5 bases and J by 3 bases, with 16 bases between the two germline ends. This CDR3 is 15 amino acids long. CDR3 sequence: CASSVRPGEDTEAFF. CDR3 in DNA: TGTGCCAGCAGCGTGAGACCAGGGGAGGACACTGAAGCTTTCTTT.

The V and J genes are TRBV7-8 and TRBJ2-7; unclear D gene. The CDR3 runs 13 residues. V dropped 5 bases and J dropped 1 base, with 9 bases sitting between them. The germline V gene encodes CDR1 SGHVS and CDR2 FQNEAQ. In DNA, the CDR3 is TGTGCCAGCAGCCCCCACGGGTCCTACGAGCAGTACTTC. It is translated as CASSPHGSYEQYF.

The chain carries TRBV28 and TRBJ1-2, with D perhaps TRBD1 (5 bases). V lost 2 bases and J 6 bases, leaving 13 bases between the germline ends. The CDR3 is 14 residues long. Germline V gives CDR1 MDHEN, CDR2 SYDVKM. The CDR3 spells CASSLVGAVDGYTF. The CDR3 DNA follows: TGTGCCAGCAGTTTAGTAGGGGCGGTTGATGGCTACACCTTC.

The chain links TRBV6-1 to TRBJ2-2; unclear D gene. Trimming took 2 bases from V and 3 from J, leaving 7 bases between them. Germline V gene lookup returns CDR1 MNHNS and CDR2 SASEGT. The CDR3 spans 14 residues. The CDR3 region has the DNA TGTGCCAGCAGTGAACCGGAAGACACCGGGGAGCTGTTTTTT. Translated: CASSEPEDTGELFF.

This chain uses TRBV30 with TRBJ2-3; D is unclear. Germline V gene data show CDR1 as GTSNPN and CDR2 as SVGIG (reference sequence). This CDR3 region has 16 residues. With 1 base removed from V and 0 bases from J, the gap between germline ends came to 14 bases. The CDR3 reads CAWSDKVRPSTDTQYF. In nucleotides, the CDR3 is TGTGCCTGGAGTGACAAGGTGCGTCCTAGCACAGATACGCAGTATTTT.

V usage is TRBV28 and J usage is TRBJ2-1; 7 bases align to TRBD1. The CDR3 consists of 16 residues. The germline V gene encodes CDR1 MDHEN and CDR2 SYDVKM. The junction had 17 bases not matched to a gene; V was cut back by 7 bases and J by 8 bases. CDR3 loop: CASTPLEGARSHEQFF. CDR3 bases: TGTGCCAGCACCCCCCTCGAGGGGGCGCGATCCCATGAGCAGTTCTTC.

The CDR3 loop is CASSIGQGETQYF. As DNA, the CDR3 is TGTGCCAGCAGCATCGGACAGGGGGAGACCCAGTACTTC. The chain uses TRBV9 and TRBJ2-5, with 9 bases that match TRBD1. Germline CDR1 reads SGDLS; CDR2 reads YYNGEE. J gave up 5 bases and V 4 bases, and 3 bases lay outside the gene matches. CDR3 length: 13 amino acids.

The chain carries TRBV5-1 and TRBJ1-1; a possible D gene is TRBD1 (6 bases). V dropped 5 bases and J dropped 12 bases, with 14 bases sitting between them. Germline lookup yields CDR1 SGHRS and CDR2 YFSETQ. The CDR3 is 11 residues long. In DNA, the CDR3 is TGCGCCAGCAGTCAAGGGCAGGGGTCTTTCTTT. Translated, it gives CASSQGQGSFF.

The CDR3 coding sequence is TGTGCCAGCAGCAAAGTTTGCGTGTCTAGGTCCTACAATGAGCAGTTCTTC. The encoded protein is CASSKVCVSRSYNEQFF. This chain connects TRBV21-1 to TRBJ2-1; the D call of TRBD2 is as the table states it, not checked on the DNA. TRBV21-1 is a listed pseudogene. CDR3 length equals 17 residues.